Shown below are 3 T cell receptor beta chains from a single sample sequenced in a study of cytomegalovirus exposure and HLA in healthy donors. Primers: 60 Vbeta forward and 13 Jbeta reverse. Some clones are missing from TCRdb's copy, which holds only in-frame ones; the method was immunoSEQ multiplex PCR. The table lists approximately 110,000 clones, about 73% of them singletons. Sequencing was performed on PBMCs. Receptors originate from a woman aged 40 to 50 in good health and CMV-seronegative.

The V and J genes are TRBV9 and TRBJ2-3, with TRBD2 matching 9 bases. The CDR3 has 15 residues. Looked up from germline, CDR1 is SGDLS and CDR2 is YYNGEE. V was clipped by 2 bases and J by 5 bases; unmatched bases: 6. The CDR3 sequence: CASSVAGGLLDTQYF. As DNA, the CDR3 is TGTGCCAGCAGCGTGGCGGGGGGGCTTTTAGATACGCAGTATTTT.

The chain carries TRBV19 and TRBJ2-3; TRBD2 might be the D (7 bases). Trimming removed 8 bases at V and 0 bases at J, with 18 bases between. Germline lookup yields CDR1 LNHDA and CDR2 SQIVND (reference sequence). The CDR3 is 16 residues long. CDR3 nucleotides: TGTGCCAGTGCCCCCTGGGGGGGCGCAAGCACAGATACGCAGTATTTT. As protein: CASAPWGGASTDTQYF.

The V call is TRBV5-6, the J call TRBJ1-5; a weak D match, TRBD1 (5 bases). V was clipped by 4 bases and J by 1 base, with 9 bases between them. Germline CDR1 SGHDT, CDR2 YYEEEE. This CDR3 comprises 14 residues. The CDR3 region is CASSKRQSNQPQHF. The CDR3 DNA reads as TGTGCCAGCAGCAAAAGACAGAGCAATCAGCCCCAGCATTTT.